These 22 T cell receptor beta chains were all obtained from the same sample, sequenced in a study of T cells in Graves' hyperthyroidism and ophthalmopathy. Amplification of TCR beta CDR3 regions used RNA as the template. Primed by the HTBI set, a first-round RT-PCR was run on the TCR CDR3. TCRdb analysed the multiplex PCR reads with MiXCR anew, one entry per CDR3 protein. The table has a few hundred thousand distinct CDR3 sequences, around 15% seen once. Sequencing input: blood. These receptors originate from a middle-aged woman with Graves' ophthalmopathy.

This clonotype was counted many times. This chain uses TRBV7-8 with TRBJ1-2, with D possibly being TRBD1 (6 bases). The CDR3 spans 15 residues. Germline lookup yields CDR1 SGHVS and CDR2 FQNEAQ. Trimming cost V 1 base and J 1 base, with 10 bases left between them. CDR3 in amino acids: CASSLEAGDNYGYTF. The CDR3 DNA reads TGTGCCAGCAGCTTAGAGGCAGGGGATAACTATGGCTACACCTTC.

The chain combines TRBV30 with TRBJ2-2; 7 bases fit TRBD1. This CDR3 is 15 amino acids long. V trimming: 7 bases; J trimming: 1 base; junction bases outside the gene matches: 9. Germline V gene sequence: CDR1 GTSNPN, CDR2 SVGIG (reference sequence). Written as DNA, the CDR3 is TGTGCCTTCGGGACCGGGACAGTGAACACCGGGGAGCTGTTTTTT. Encoded protein: CAFGTGTVNTGELFF. The variable domain in full, with the rest retrieved from reference TRBV30 and TRBJ2-2, is SQTIHQWPATLVQPVGSPLSLECTVEGTSNPNLYWYRQAAGRGLQLLFYSVGIGQISSEVPQNLSASRPQDRQFILSSKKLLLSDSGFYLCAFGTGTVNTGELFFGEGSRLTVL.

This chain links TRBV20-1 with TRBJ2-7; TRBD1 agrees at 7 bases. V lost 4 bases, J lost 4 bases, and 16 bases stayed unmatched. CDR3 size: 16 residues. Germline-derived CDR1 and CDR2 are DFQATT and SNEGSKA (reference sequence). CDR3 nucleotide sequence: TGCAGTGCTACATATACCACCGGGACAGAAATTTACGAGCAGTACTTC. This codes for CSATYTTGTEIYEQYF.

This clonotype showed up many times. The rearrangement uses TRBV5-1 and TRBJ2-7, with 9 nucleotides matching TRBD2. Germline V gene lookup returns CDR1 SGHRS and CDR2 YFSETQ. The V and J ends lost 6 bases and 2 bases, in that order; junction bases with no gene match: 9. The CDR3 has 15 amino acids. CDR3: CASKLALAGPYEQYF. CDR3 in DNA: TGCGCCAGCAAGCTTGCTCTAGCGGGACCCTACGAGCAGTACTTC.

There are many counts of this clonotype. The J gene is TRBJ2-1, the V gene TRBV28; 7 bases align to TRBD2. The CDR3 covers 15 residues. V lost 6 bases and J lost 1; bases outside the gene matches: 6. Germline values: CDR1 MDHEN, CDR2 SYDVKM. The DNA of the CDR3 is TGTGCCAGCAGCTCTCCCGGGGGGTCCTACAATGAGCAGTTCTTC. Translated, it gives CASSSPGGSYNEQFF.

The chain employs TRBV13 and TRBJ1-2; the match to TRBD1 covers 9 bases. The CDR3 sequence is 18 residues long. Germline assignment: CDR1 PRHDT and CDR2 FYEKMQ (reference sequence). The V and J ends lost 0 bases and 0 bases, in that order; junction bases with no gene match: 8. CDR3 in amino acids: CASSLGSDRGLPNYGYTF. The CDR3, as DNA: TGTGCCAGCAGCTTAGGGTCGGACAGGGGACTTCCTAACTATGGCTACACCTTC.

The table lists this clonotype with many counts. The chain has TRBV20-1 and TRBJ2-1, with 8 bases lining up with TRBD2. Losses at the gene ends were 5 bases for V and 0 bases for J; bases not matched to a gene: 3. Germline V gene lookup returns CDR1 DFQATT and CDR2 SNEGSKA (reference sequence). The CDR3 loop spans 14 amino acids. The CDR3 coding sequence is TGCAGTGCTGAGAGCGGGAGCTCCTACAATGAGCAGTTCTTC. Its translation is CSAESGSSYNEQFF.

This chain connects TRBV7-2 to TRBJ1-1; TRBD1 agrees at 8 bases. The V gene's germline CDR1 is SGHTA and CDR2 FQGNSA. After removal of 5 bases from V and 4 bases from J, the junction contained 12 bases not matched to a gene. CDR3 length: 16 amino acids. CDR3 region: CASSPRAGGAGTEAFF. CDR3 bases: TGTGCCAGCAGCCCCCGGGCAGGGGGCGCGGGCACTGAAGCTTTCTTT.

The CDR3: CASSGFPSRGSGMWELFF. The CDR3 region has the DNA TGTGCCAGCAGTGGTTTTCCCTCTCGGGGTAGCGGGATGTGGGAGCTGTTTTTT. This chain joins TRBV12-3 or TRBV12-4 and TRBJ2-2; TRBD2 matches at 8 bases. This CDR3 has 18 amino acids. V dropped 5 bases and J dropped 9; count of bases not matched to a gene: 20.

This clonotype was counted between two and nine times. The rearrangement links TRBV20-1 to TRBJ1-5; 7 nucleotides agree with TRBD1. This CDR3 has 14 residues. V trimming: 6 bases; J trimming: 5 bases; junction bases outside the gene matches: 10. Germline V gives CDR1 DFQATT, CDR2 SNEGSKA (reference sequence). The CDR3 loop is CSASSAGGDQPQHF. The CDR3 nucleotides read TGCAGTGCGTCATCGGCAGGGGGGGATCAGCCCCAGCATTTT.

This clonotype occurred many times. The genes are TRBV2 and TRBJ1-1; D uncertain. Germline CDR1 reads SNHLY; CDR2 reads FYNNEI. Between the trimmed V and J ends, which lost 3 bases and 4 bases, there was a span of 6 bases. The CDR3 extends over 12 amino acids. The CDR3 here is CASSERVTEAFF. The CDR3 DNA is TGTGCCAGCAGTGAGAGGGTCACTGAAGCTTTCTTT.

This clonotype appeared many times. This chain links TRBV14 with TRBJ2-1; D possibly uses TRBD1 or TRBD2 (6 bases each). The CDR3 runs 15 residues. V lost 4 bases and J lost 6, with 16 bases in between. Looked up from germline, CDR1 is SGHDN and CDR2 is FVKESK. As DNA, the CDR3 is TGTGCCAGCAGCCGTAGGGGGGTCGTAGGCAATGAGCAGTTCTTC. Residues: CASSRRGVVGNEQFF.

This clonotype was counted at least ten times. This chain links TRBV7-8 with TRBJ2-3; 8 positions match TRBD2. This CDR3 region has 15 residues. Germline CDR1 SGHVS, CDR2 FQNEAQ. With 1 base clipped from V and 5 bases from J, the junction kept 5 bases outside the gene matches. The CDR3 loop reads CASSLVAGGQDTQYF. In nucleotides, the CDR3 is TGTGCCAGCAGCTTAGTGGCGGGGGGCCAAGATACGCAGTATTTT. The full variable domain, its missing parts supplied by reference TRBV7-8 and TRBJ2-3, is GAGVSQSPRYKVAKRGQDVALRCDPISGHVSLFWYQQALGQGPEFLTYFQNEAQLDKSGLPSDRFFAERPEGSVSTLKIQRTQQEDSAVYLCASSLVAGGQDTQYFGPGTRLTVL.

This clonotype was recorded a few times. The V call is TRBV29-1, the J call TRBJ1-1, with TRBD1 as a possible D gene (5 bases). V was clipped by 4 bases and J by 7 bases, with 13 bases between them. Per germline, CDR1 SQVTM and CDR2 ANQGSEA. The CDR3 spans 12 residues. DNA for the CDR3: TGCAGCGTTGTTTCAGGGCTGGGTGAAGCTTTCTTT. Protein product: CSVVSGLGEAFF.

The chain couples TRBV15 to TRBJ2-2; tentatively, D is TRBD2 (5 bases). Germline values: CDR1 LNHNV, CDR2 YYDKDF (reference sequence). Trimming stripped 5 bases from V and 4 bases from J, with 11 bases between. The length of the CDR3 is 14 residues. This chain's CDR3 is CATSLPGSTGELFF. The DNA of the CDR3 is TGTGCCACCAGCCTGCCGGGATCCACCGGGGAGCTGTTTTTT.

This clonotype was observed a few times. This sequence joins TRBV20-1 and TRBJ2-7; D may be TRBD2 (5 bases). This CDR3 is 16 amino acids long. V lost 0 bases to trimming and J lost 3 bases, with 18 bases between them. The germline V gene encodes CDR1 DFQATT and CDR2 SNEGSKA (reference sequence). The CDR3 spells CSARDLQRGLGYEQYF. The DNA of the CDR3 is TGCAGTGCTAGAGATCTTCAGAGAGGGTTGGGCTACGAGCAGTACTTC.

This clonotype was recorded a few times. The chain has TRBV11-2 and TRBJ2-7, with 7 bases lining up with TRBD1. CDR3 length: 15 amino acids. Per germline, CDR1 SGHAT and CDR2 FQNNGV. V was clipped by 3 bases and J by 3 bases; unmatched bases: 8. CDR3 coding DNA: TGTGCCAGCAGCTTTGAGGGAGACAGGGACTACGAGCAGTACTTC. It codes for CASSFEGDRDYEQYF.

Comments on this clonotype: Relative to the germline gene, one junction end is altered; a read error may explain this. The chain couples TRBV2 to TRBJ2-1, with 12 bases aligning to TRBD2. This CDR3 contains 15 residues. Germline CDR1 and CDR2: SNHLY and FYNNEI. The CDR3 loop is CASSLTSGGGNERFF. The CDR3 DNA reads as TGTGCCAGCAGTTTGACTAGCGGGGGAGGCAATGAGCGGTTCTTC. The full variable domain, completed using reference TRBV2 and TRBJ2-1, is EPEVTQTPSHQVTQMGQEVILRCVPISNHLYFYWYRQILGQKVEFLVSFYNNEISEKSEIFDDQFSVERPDGSNFTLKIRSTKLEDSAMYFCASSLTSGGGNERFFGPGTRLTVL.

This sequence joins TRBV7-6 and TRBJ2-3; D is undetermined. CDR3 length equals 15 residues. Trimming cost V 1 base and J 2 bases, with 10 bases left between them. Germline CDR1 reads SGHVS; CDR2 reads FNYEAQ. CDR3 in amino acids: CASSLGARNTDTQYF. The CDR3 region has the DNA TGTGCCAGCAGCTTAGGAGCACGGAACACAGATACGCAGTATTTT.

This clonotype occurred many times. The gene calls are TRBV27 and TRBJ2-1; TRBD2 matches at 9 bases. The germline V gene encodes CDR1 MNHEY and CDR2 SMNVEV (reference sequence). V shed 3 bases and J 6 bases; nucleotides not matched to a gene: 6. The CDR3 is 15 residues long. The CDR3 protein is CASSLFSGSRNEQFF. In DNA, the CDR3 is TGTGCCAGCAGTTTGTTTAGCGGGAGCCGCAATGAGCAGTTCTTC.

The chain has TRBV20-1 and TRBJ2-1; 10 bases match TRBD2. V shed 6 bases and J 5 bases; nucleotides not matched to a gene: 10. Germline V gene sequence: CDR1 DFQATT, CDR2 SNEGSKA (reference sequence). The CDR3 consists of 15 residues. The CDR3 nucleotides read TGCAGTGCAAACCGGCTAGCGGGAGTCGACAATGAGCAGTTCTTC. Translation: CSANRLAGVDNEQFF.

The chain combines TRBV5-1 with TRBJ1-2; TRBD1 matches 9 bases. CDR1 is SGHRS and CDR2 is YFSETQ in the germline V gene. This CDR3 is built from 16 residues. Trimming removed 4 bases from V and 3 bases from J; junction bases left unmatched: 10. The CDR3 DNA reads TGCGCCAGCAGCCAGTATCGACAGGGGGGACACTATGGCTACACCTTC. This codes for CASSQYRQGGHYGYTF.